A selection of T cell receptor beta chains follows, all from one sample in a study of shared clonotypes between healthy human individuals. The method was immunoSEQ multiplex PCR; TCRdb's version includes in-frame clones alone and lacks a portion of them. The sample yields under 2,000,000 clones, approximately 95% seen once. Input material: naive CD8+ T cells sorted from blood. The origin of the receptors is a man aged 18 to 29 in good health. The CDR3 runs from the conserved cysteine through the conserved F or W. The D gene is left open where the match is weak. The size field is filled for only some rows; it gives once, few, many or a size class.

D gene,V gene,clone size,J gene,CDR3 DNA,CDR3 protein
NA,TRBV9,NA,TRBJ1-2,TGTGCCAGCAGCGGTCCGGGACGGGAATTGACTGGCTACACCTTC,CASSGPGRELTGYTF
TRBD2,TRBV20-1,NA,TRBJ2-7,TGCAGTGCTGATGGACTAGGGGAGCAGTACTTC,CSADGLGEQYF
NA,TRBV28,NA,TRBJ2-6,TGTGCCAGCAGTTTATACCAGGGGGGCTTTAGCTCTGGGGCCAACGTCCTGACTTTC,CASSLYQGGFSSGANVLTF
NA,TRBV6-1,NA,TRBJ2-3,TGTGCCAGCAGTGAGGCTCCTGGATTCCTAATCGCAGATACGCAGTATTTT,CASSEAPGFLIADTQYF
NA,TRBV29-1,NA,TRBJ1-2,TGCAGCGTTGAAGTAGAGTCAGGGATTAACTATGGCTACACCTTC,CSVEVESGINYGYTF
NA,TRBV11-2,once,TRBJ2-7,TGTGCCAGCAGCTTTGTATTCAGAGGCGACCTAAGGGACTACGAGCAGTACTTC,CASSFVFRGDLRDYEQYF
NA,TRBV28,NA,TRBJ2-7,TGTGCCAGCAGTTTGAGTCTCTCCTACGAGCAGTACTTC,CASSLSLSYEQYF
TRBD2,TRBV14,NA,TRBJ2-3,TGTGCCAGCAGCCAAGATCCGTCGAGGGAGGGCCTTATACCCACAGATACGCAGTATTTT,CASSQDPSREGLIPTDTQYF
TRBD2,TRBV10-2,NA,TRBJ2-7,TGCGCCAGCAGTGAGTCTGCGGGAGGCCACGAGCAGTACTTC,CASSESAGGHEQYF
NA,TRBV10-3,NA,TRBJ1-2,TGTGCCATCTCCGCGGGGGGAGATGGCTACACCTTC,CAISAGGDGYTF
NA,TRBV19,NA,TRBJ1-1,TGTGCCAGTAGTATAGATTGGGGGATCACTGAAGCTTTCTTT,CASSIDWGITEAFF
NA,TRBV6-5,NA,TRBJ2-5,TGTGCCAGCAGTTACGGGGGTACCGAAGAGACCCAGTACTTC,CASSYGGTEETQYF
TRBD1,TRBV6-1,NA,TRBJ1-5,TGTGCCAGCAGCGAAGACAGGGTTCAGCCCCAGCATTTT,CASSEDRVQPQHF
NA,TRBV10-3,NA,TRBJ2-7,TGTGCCATCAGTGCGAGTTCTACCGCTCATGAGCAGTACTTC,CAISASSTAHEQYF
NA,TRBV4-1,NA,TRBJ2-2,TGCGCCAGCAGCCCCGGTCGGACCGGGGAGCTGTTTTTT,CASSPGRTGELFF
NA,TRBV2,NA,TRBJ2-1,TGTGCCAGCCTCCGATCCTACAATGAGCAGTTCTTC,CASLRSYNEQFF
NA,TRBV7-8,NA,TRBJ2-7,TGTGCCAGCAGCCAGGACCGAACCGGACAGAGCTCCTACGAGCAGTACTTC,CASSQDRTGQSSYEQYF
NA,TRBV14,NA,TRBJ2-5,TGTGCCAGCAGCCAAGATATTAGGACAGCTCTCCAAGAGACCCAGTACTTC,CASSQDIRTALQETQYF
NA,TRBV4-3,few,TRBJ2-1,TGCGCCAGCAGCCAAGATCGGAGCTCCTACAATGAGCAGTTCTTC,CASSQDRSSYNEQFF
NA,TRBV30,NA,TRBJ2-7,TGTGCCTGGAGTCTCTCCTACGAGCAGTACTTC,CAWSLSYEQYF
NA,TRBV6-5,NA,TRBJ1-2,TGTGCCAGCAGTCCCGGGACTGCGCCCTATGGCTACACCTTC,CASSPGTAPYGYTF
NA,TRBV5-1,few,TRBJ1-6,TGCGCCAGCAGCTTGGAGAGATATTCACCCCTCCACTTT,CASSLERYSPLHF
NA,TRBV4-1,NA,TRBJ2-2,TGCGCCAGCAGCCATCGGGGGGCTTCGGCCACCGGGGAGCTGTTTTTT,CASSHRGASATGELFF
NA,TRBV9,once,TRBJ1-1,TGTGCCAGCAGCCCCCTGTTGGGCACTGAAGCTTTCTTT,CASSPLLGTEAFF
NA,TRBV2,NA,TRBJ2-7,TGTGCCAGCCGCCAGGCTCCGGGGACCTCCTACGAGCAGTACTTC,CASRQAPGTSYEQYF
NA,TRBV6-5,NA,TRBJ1-1,TGTGCCAGCAGTTACGGGGGTACCACTGAAGCTTTCTTT,CASSYGGTTEAFF
TRBD1,TRBV28,NA,TRBJ2-7,TGTGCCAGCAGCCTCAGGGGGCTTCTCTCCTACGAGCAGTACTTC,CASSLRGLLSYEQYF
NA,TRBV4-1,NA,TRBJ1-4,TGCGCCAGCAGCCAAGATGGGAGCGGGGGGGATGAAAAACTGTTTTTT,CASSQDGSGGDEKLFF
NA,TRBV4-1,NA,TRBJ2-3,TGCGCCAGCAGCCAAGAAGTTGGAAGTAGCACAGATACGCAGTATTTT,CASSQEVGSSTDTQYF
TRBD1,TRBV10-3,NA,TRBJ2-7,TGTGCCATCAGTGAGGGACAGGGTAGCTACGAGCAGTACTTC,CAISEGQGSYEQYF
NA,TRBV29-1,NA,TRBJ1-3,TGCAGCGTTGAAGGGACCTCCTATTATCAGCGGAACACCATATATTTT,CSVEGTSYYQRNTIYF
NA,TRBV7-6,NA,TRBJ2-2,TGTGCCAGCAGCTTACTCCTCCGACCAGGGAACACCGGGGAGCTGTTTTTT,CASSLLLRPGNTGELFF
NA,TRBV27,NA,TRBJ1-5,TGTGCCAGCAGTCCTACAGGACTTAATCAGCCCCAGCATTTT,CASSPTGLNQPQHF
TRBD1,TRBV7-9,NA,TRBJ1-1,TGTGCCAGCAGCTCGGGACAGGGCGACACTGAAGCTTTCTTT,CASSSGQGDTEAFF
NA,TRBV27,NA,TRBJ2-3,TGTGCCAGCAGTTTTTCGGGGGGCATCACAGATACGCAGTATTTT,CASSFSGGITDTQYF
NA,TRBV6-5,NA,TRBJ2-1,TGTGCCAGCAGTTACTCGAATGAGCAGTTCTTC,CASSYSNEQFF
TRBD1,TRBV6-5,NA,TRBJ1-2,TGTGCCAGCAGTTACACAGGGGCGATTTACACCTTC,CASSYTGAIYTF
NA,TRBV30,once,TRBJ1-3,TGTGCCTGGGACGGCGGGACTACCGGAAACACCATATATTTT,CAWDGGTTGNTIYF
NA,TRBV5-4,NA,TRBJ2-7,TGTGCCAGCAGCCCTGAGGTTCGGGGTTCCTACGAGCAGTACTTC,CASSPEVRGSYEQYF
TRBD1,TRBV28,NA,TRBJ1-5,TGTGCCAGCAGTTCTGGACAGGGAAATCAGCCCCAGCATTTT,CASSSGQGNQPQHF
TRBD1,TRBV27,NA,TRBJ1-2,TGTGCCAGCAGTTCCGGGACAGGGGGCGGGGGCTATGGCTACACCTTC,CASSSGTGGGGYGYTF